The present entry profiles one T cell receptor (beta chain) with its context. Primers for the PCR totalled 60 Vbeta and 13 Jbeta. TCRdb keeps only in-frame clones here, not all; method: immunoSEQ multiplex PCR. The top ten clones hold about 7.6% of a sample with roughly 180,000 clones, approximately 82% of them seen once. This record belongs to a study of cytomegalovirus exposure and HLA in healthy donors. The TCR comes from a middle-aged woman in good health and CMV-seropositive. Sample: PBMCs.

For the CDR3, the DNA is TGTGCCAGCAACGGACAGCTGAACACCGGGGAGCTGTTTTTT. It yields the protein CASNGQLNTGELFF. The chain has TRBV11-2 and TRBJ2-2, with D possibly being TRBD1 (6 bases). This CDR3 is 14 amino acids long. Germline CDR1 and CDR2: SGHAT and FQNNGV. With 7 bases removed from V and 1 base from J, the gap between germline ends came to 10 bases.